This TCR beta chain is from a study of response to subunit inactivated influenza vaccine. Findings and caveats of the study: Each seasonal flu vaccination may recruit only limited new T cells, authors suggested.

TCRdb re-analysed the RT-PCR reads in MiXCR, keeping a single row per CDR3 protein. The table has 450,000 to 600,000 distinct CDR3 sequences, less than 8% seen once. This clonotype has only a few counts. As yet, its antigen is unknown. Deletions cut 3 bases from V and 4 bases from J, with 22 bases between. Germline-derived CDR1 and CDR2 are DFQATT and SNEGSKA (reference sequence). This CDR3 comprises 16 residues. This chain connects TRBV20-1 to TRBJ2-7; D perhaps matches TRBD1 (6 bases). This TCR was sampled from a man aged 50-75 years who received an inactivated influenza vaccine. The sequencing here drew on PBMCs from blood, taken roughly 24 months after vaccination. CDR3 amino acids: CSASGDGQSIPYEQYF. The CDR3 nucleotides are TGCAGTGCTAGTGGGGACGGACAGTCGATCCCATACGAGCAGTACTTC.